Below are 24 T cell receptor beta chains sequenced from a single sample in a study of T cell repertoires in cytomegalovirus infection. TCRdb called the reads again in MiXCR, with one record for every CDR3 protein. The sample lists 600,000 to 800,000 distinct CDR3 sequences, about 24% seen once, with 7% to 9% in the top ten. Sequencing was done on a sample of CD8+ T cells from PBMCs. The receptors here all came from a human donor in good health (CMV status not recorded). Some clones in this sample may be carry-over from other donors' samples.

This clonotype was counted ten times or more. The DNA of the CDR3 is TGTGCCAGCAGTTCGACAGTCTATGGCTACACCTTC. Translating it yields CASSSTVYGYTF. V and J are TRBV7-9 and TRBJ1-2; TRBD1 is a possible D gene (5 bases). CDR3 length: 12 amino acids. V shed 6 bases and J shed 4 bases, with 9 bases lying between them. Germline CDR1 and CDR2: SEHNR and FQNEAQ (reference sequence). Complete variable domain (other parts from reference TRBV7-9 and TRBJ1-2): DTGVSQNPRHKITKRGQNVTFRCDPISEHNRLYWYRQTLGQGPEFLTYFQNEAQLEKSRLLSDRFSAERPKGSFSTLEIQRTEQGDSAMYLCASSSTVYGYTFGSGTRLTVV.

Points on this clonotype: Given a much more abundant clone one base away, this may be a read error. This chain uses TRBV10-3 with TRBJ1-2; the match to TRBD1 covers 8 bases. Germline values: CDR1 ENHRY, CDR2 SYGVKD. This CDR3 is built from 13 residues. As DNA, the CDR3 is TGTACCATCAGTGTGGACAGGGAGTATGGCTACACCTTC. Encoded protein: CTISVDREYGYTF.

Only a few counts were recorded for this clonotype. The chain couples TRBV29-1 to TRBJ2-7; a possible D gene is TRBD1 (6 bases). The V gene's germline CDR1 is SQVTM and CDR2 ANQGSEA. The CDR3 has 16 residues. Trimming shortened V by 3 bases and J by 3 bases, and 21 bases separated the two germline ends. This chain's CDR3 is CSVELTGSGAFYEQYF. CDR3 DNA: TGCAGCGTTGAGCTTACGGGGTCAGGGGCTTTCTACGAGCAGTACTTC.

This clonotype was recorded a few times. The chain employs TRBV7-2 and TRBJ2-5; 12 bases are shared with TRBD1. CDR1 is SGHTA and CDR2 is FQGNSA in the germline V gene. The CDR3 is made up of 16 amino acids. With V trimmed by 1 base and J by 3 bases, 3 bases remained unmatched. The chain's CDR3 is CASSLGDRGREETQYF. The CDR3 DNA reads as TGTGCCAGCAGCTTAGGGGACAGGGGGCGCGAAGAGACCCAGTACTTC.

This clonotype was observed at least ten times. This chain connects TRBV12-3 or TRBV12-4 to TRBJ2-1; the D gene could be TRBD1 or TRBD2 (5 bases each). The germline V and J ends were trimmed by 9 bases and 5 bases, with 11 bases remaining between them. The CDR3 spans 12 residues. Here the CDR3 reads CASTGGNNEQFF. In DNA, the CDR3 is TGTGCCAGTACTGGGGGAAACAATGAGCAGTTCTTC.

The rearrangement uses TRBV2 and TRBJ2-3; 7 bases map to TRBD2. Trimming cost V 7 bases and J 5 bases; bases outside gene matches: 21. This CDR3 spans 18 amino acids. CDR1 and CDR2 (germline): SNHLY, FYNNEI. For the CDR3, the DNA is TGTGCCAGCAACGGACTAGATCCTTCTCGGATTATGGGAGATACGCAGTATTTT. Amino acid sequence: CASNGLDPSRIMGDTQYF. Full variable domain (rest looked up from reference TRBV2 and TRBJ2-3): EPEVTQTPSHQVTQMGQEVILRCVPISNHLYFYWYRQILGQKVEFLVSFYNNEISEKSEIFDDQFSVERPDGSNFTLKIRSTKLEDSAMYFCASNGLDPSRIMGDTQYFGPGTRLTVL.

This clonotype occurred many times. The chain combines TRBV28 with TRBJ1-1; no reliable D call. Trimming pared 6 bases from V and 2 bases from J, leaving 13 bases between. Germline V gives CDR1 MDHEN, CDR2 SYDVKM. CDR3 length: 14 amino acids. CDR3 loop: CASSKTTANTEAFF. For the CDR3, the DNA is TGTGCCAGCAGCAAAACCACAGCCAACACTGAAGCTTTCTTT.

In its sample, this clonotype was seen a few times. V and J are TRBV13 and TRBJ1-3, with 7 bases fitting TRBD1. The CDR3 is made up of 18 amino acids. V was pared by 4 bases and J by 3 bases, with 15 bases of the junction left unmatched. The germline V gene encodes CDR1 PRHDT and CDR2 FYEKMQ (reference sequence). DNA for the CDR3: TGTGCCAGCAGCTCCGCGTATTTCGACAGGGATGATGGAAACACCATATATTTT. Translating gives CASSSAYFDRDDGNTIYF.

Comment on this clonotype: Being one base from a much bigger clone, this may be a read error. The V gene is TRBV28, the J gene TRBJ1-2; D might be TRBD1 (6 bases). This CDR3 has 15 amino acids. Germline loops: CDR1 MDHEN, CDR2 SYDVKM. The V end was cut by 10 bases, the J end by 2 bases, with 20 bases between. The CDR3 protein is CANIKTGARNYGYTF. DNA of the CDR3: TGTGCCAACATCAAAACGGGGGCGCGGAACTATGGCTACACCTTC.

This rearrangement joins TRBV24-1 to TRBJ2-1; the D gene is possibly TRBD2 (7 bases). CDR1 is KGHDR and CDR2 is SFDVKD in the germline V gene. The V gene lost 4 bases and the J gene lost 9 bases, with 21 bases spanning the gap. There are 16 residues in the CDR3. The CDR3 DNA is TGTGCCACCAGTGACCGGGACACCGGGAGGCGAAGTGAGCAGTTCTTC. Its translation: CATSDRDTGRRSEQFF.

This clonotype occurred many times. This chain uses TRBV6-5 with TRBJ2-1, with TRBD1 matching 10 bases. In germline, CDR1 is MNHEY, CDR2 SVGAGI. V lost 4 bases, J lost 4 bases, and 7 bases stayed unmatched. This CDR3 spans 16 amino acids. The CDR3, as DNA: TGTGCCAGCAGTTCTACCGGGACAGGGGATTACAATGAGCAGTTCTTC. Translation gives CASSSTGTGDYNEQFF.

This clonotype turned up a few times. CDR3 in amino acids: CSGERTEAFF. Written as DNA, the CDR3 is TGCAGCGGGGAGAGAACTGAAGCTTTCTTT. The chain recombines TRBV29-1 with TRBJ1-1, with D uncertain. Trimming cost V 7 bases and J 5 bases, with 8 bases left between them. The CDR3 is made up of 10 amino acids. In germline, CDR1 is SQVTM, CDR2 ANQGSEA. The full variable domain, its missing parts supplied by reference TRBV29-1 and TRBJ1-1, is SAVISQKPSRDICQRGTSLTIQCQVDSQVTMMFWYRQQPGQSLTLIATANQGSEATYESGFVIDKFPISRPNLTFSTLTVSNMSPEDSSIYLCSGERTEAFFGQGTRLTVV.

This clonotype was detected only a few times. The chain links TRBV6-5 to TRBJ2-2; 8 bases agree with TRBD1. The V segment lost 2 bases and the J segment 6 bases; nucleotides outside the gene matches: 5. Germline V gene sequence: CDR1 MNHEY, CDR2 SVGAGI. The CDR3 loop spans 15 amino acids. CDR3 amino acids: CASSYTTGVPGELFF. As DNA, the CDR3 is TGTGCCAGCAGTTACACGACAGGGGTTCCCGGGGAGCTGTTTTTT.

The table lists this clonotype with a few counts. For the CDR3, the DNA is TGTGCCAGCAGTTACTCGACAGGACTAGCGTACAATGAGCAGTTCTTC. This codes for CASSYSTGLAYNEQFF. This rearrangement joins TRBV6-2 or TRBV6-3 to TRBJ2-1; 9 bases fit TRBD2. The CDR3 spans 16 residues. The V and J ends lost 0 bases and 4 bases, in that order; junction bases with no gene match: 4. CDR1 is MNHEY, CDR2 SVGEGT, per germline.

This clonotype showed up just a few times. This sequence joins TRBV2 and TRBJ1-2; possibly TRBD1 for D (5 bases). Germline assignment: CDR1 SNHLY and CDR2 FYNNEI. V was cut by 7 bases and J by 0 bases, with 18 bases left in between. The CDR3 consists of 16 residues. The CDR3 is CASTPRRDSSNYGYTF. The CDR3 DNA reads TGTGCCAGCACTCCCAGGAGAGACAGTTCTAACTATGGCTACACCTTC.

In its sample, this clonotype was seen many times. The chain combines TRBV7-9 with TRBJ1-1; D call uncertain. The length of the CDR3 is 15 residues. The V gene lost 1 base and the J gene lost 1 base, with 10 bases spanning the gap. Looked up from germline, CDR1 is SEHNR and CDR2 is FQNEAQ (reference sequence). The CDR3 bases are TGTGCCAGCAGCTTAGTCGGCACTTCGAACACTGAAGCTTTCTTT. It yields the protein CASSLVGTSNTEAFF.

This clonotype showed up just a few times. The J gene is TRBJ1-1, the V gene TRBV6-5; possibly TRBD1 for D (6 bases). The ends were cut back, 0 bases at V and 4 bases at J, with 12 bases in the middle. This CDR3 has 15 residues. Germline-derived CDR1 and CDR2 are MNHEY and SVGAGI. CDR3 DNA sequence: TGTGCCAGCAGTTACTCGGGACAAGGATTCACTGAAGCTTTCTTT. Translated: CASSYSGQGFTEAFF.

The V and J genes are TRBV14 and TRBJ1-1; D is unresolved. Germline CDR1 and CDR2: SGHDN and FVKESK. CDR3 length: 13 residues. The ends were cut back, 4 bases at V and 0 bases at J, with 6 bases in the middle. The DNA of the CDR3 is TGTGCCAGCAGCCGACTCATGAACACTGAAGCTTTCTTT. As protein: CASSRLMNTEAFF. The variable domain in full, completed from reference TRBV14 and TRBJ1-1, reads EAGVTQFPSHSVIEKGQTVTLRCDPISGHDNLYWYRRVMGKEIKFLLHFVKESKQDESGMPNNRFLAERTGGTYSTLKVQPAELEDSGVYFCASSRLMNTEAFFGQGTRLTVV.

The V and J genes are TRBV7-9 and TRBJ1-4; D is ambiguous. The V gene lost 4 bases and the J gene lost 6 bases, with 15 bases spanning the gap. The CDR3 sequence is 15 residues long. The germline V gene has CDR1 SEHNR and CDR2 FQNEAQ (reference sequence). For the CDR3, the DNA is TGTGCCAGCAGCTCACAGCGGGAGGTTGATGAAAAACTGTTTTTT. This sequence encodes CASSSQREVDEKLFF.

V and J are TRBV5-6 and TRBJ1-5, with D maybe TRBD1 (5 bases). This CDR3 is 15 amino acids long. Deletions cut 4 bases from V and 1 base from J, with 12 bases between. In germline, CDR1 is SGHDT, CDR2 YYEEEE. CDR3 in DNA: TGTGCCAGCAGCAGCGGGGGGATGAGCAATCAGCCCCAGCATTTT. It is translated as CASSSGGMSNQPQHF.

Notes on this clonotype: This clone may be a read error of a much larger clone one base away. The rearrangement joins TRBV7-3 to TRBJ1-2; no definite D call. With 2 bases removed from V and 4 bases from J, the gap between germline ends came to 20 bases. The CDR3 covers 17 residues. Germline lookup yields CDR1 SGHTA and CDR2 FQGTGA. CDR3 sequence: CASSLSGGSTTSYGYTF. The CDR3 coding sequence is TGTGCCAGCAGCTTATCGGGCGGATCAACAACTTCCTATGGCTACACCTTC.

This clonotype was seen many times. The chain is built from TRBV7-3 and TRBJ2-2, with D tentatively TRBD1 (5 bases). Germline assignment: CDR1 SGHTA and CDR2 FQGTGA. V lost 4 bases and J lost 4, with 22 bases in between. The CDR3 contains 18 residues. In DNA form, the CDR3 reads TGTGCCAGCAGCTACGGAGAAACGGACAAAGGGCGCACCGGGGAGCTGTTTTTT. It encodes CASSYGETDKGRTGELFF.

The genes are TRBV20-1 and TRBJ2-7; D gene ambiguous. The CDR3 runs 13 residues. Trimming shortened V by 6 bases and J by 0 bases, and 12 bases separated the two germline ends. Germline V gene lookup returns CDR1 DFQATT and CDR2 SNEGSKA (reference sequence). This CDR3 is CSARDTNSYEQYF. For the CDR3, the DNA is TGCAGTGCCCGAGACACTAACTCCTACGAGCAGTACTTC.

This clonotype was recorded a few times. DNA of the CDR3: TGTGCCAGCACCCACGGTGCCATCTCCGGCTACAATGAGCAGTTCTTC. Amino acids: CASTHGAISGYNEQFF. This sequence joins TRBV6-2 or TRBV6-3 and TRBJ2-1; D is unclear. V was pared by 7 bases and J by 3 bases, with 19 bases between. Per the germline V gene, CDR1 is MNHEY and CDR2 is SVGEGT. CDR3 size: 16 residues.